Listed below are T cell receptor beta chains from one sample, sequenced in a study of beta chain features in type 1 diabetes. TCRdb's table, derived via immunoSEQ multiplex PCR, lists solely in-frame clones and lacks some. The sample carries 600,000 or so clones, approximately 13% recorded once. Input material: naive CD4+ T cells from blood. The receptors originated from a man younger than 40 with type 1 diabetes. CDR3s include the opening cysteine and the closing phenylalanine or tryptophan. Fields, in order: J gene, clone size, V gene, D gene, CDR3 protein, CDR3 DNA. The D gene is left open where the match is weak. Clone size is stated in some rows and not others, as once, few, many or a class when expanded.

j_call: TRBJ2-7; clone_size: .; v_call: TRBV18; d_call: TRBD1; cdr3_aa: CASSPRDSPYEQYF; cdr3_nt: TGTGCCAGCTCACCCCGGGACAGTCCCTACGAGCAGTACTTC
j_call: TRBJ2-2; clone_size: .; v_call: TRBV2; d_call: .; cdr3_aa: CASSEVWAGELFF; cdr3_nt: TGTGCCAGCAGTGAGGTCTGGGCCGGGGAGCTGTTTTTT
j_call: TRBJ2-3; clone_size: few; v_call: TRBV5-1; d_call: .; cdr3_aa: CASSLALPDTQYF; cdr3_nt: TGCGCCAGCAGCTTGGCTTTGCCGGATACGCAGTATTTT
j_call: TRBJ2-2; clone_size: .; v_call: TRBV2; d_call: TRBD1; cdr3_aa: CASTGQAYTGELFF; cdr3_nt: TGTGCCAGCACTGGACAGGCATACACCGGGGAGCTGTTTTTT
j_call: TRBJ2-3; clone_size: .; v_call: TRBV7-2; d_call: .; cdr3_aa: CASSQGGPDTQYF; cdr3_nt: TGTGCCAGCAGCCAGGGGGGGCCGGATACGCAGTATTTT
j_call: TRBJ1-1; clone_size: few; v_call: TRBV7-2; d_call: .; cdr3_aa: CASTISGRGTEAFF; cdr3_nt: TGTGCCAGCACCATCTCCGGGCGAGGCACTGAAGCTTTCTTT
j_call: TRBJ2-1; clone_size: .; v_call: TRBV28; d_call: .; cdr3_aa: CASSSPSSWGNEQFF; cdr3_nt: TGTGCCAGCAGTTCCCCTAGCTCATGGGGCAATGAGCAGTTCTTC
j_call: TRBJ2-2; clone_size: .; v_call: TRBV15; d_call: .; cdr3_aa: CATSGEQGHGGELFF; cdr3_nt: TGTGCCACCAGCGGCGAACAGGGACATGGCGGGGAGCTGTTTTTT
j_call: TRBJ2-5; clone_size: .; v_call: TRBV4-2; d_call: TRBD2; cdr3_aa: CASSLIDGGKETQYF; cdr3_nt: TGTGCCAGCAGCTTGATCGACGGGGGGAAAGAGACCCAGTACTTC
j_call: TRBJ2-7; clone_size: .; v_call: TRBV28; d_call: .; cdr3_aa: CASTRSQGGGTGDEQYF; cdr3_nt: TGTGCCAGCACCCGATCCCAAGGAGGAGGGACGGGCGACGAGCAGTACTTC
j_call: TRBJ1-1; clone_size: few; v_call: TRBV18; d_call: .; cdr3_aa: CASSPMDLNTEAFF; cdr3_nt: TGTGCCAGCTCACCAATGGACCTGAACACTGAAGCTTTCTTT
j_call: TRBJ2-7; clone_size: .; v_call: TRBV19; d_call: TRBD1; cdr3_aa: CATMDRWMGEQYF; cdr3_nt: TGTGCCACCATGGACAGGTGGATGGGCGAGCAGTACTTC
j_call: TRBJ2-1; clone_size: few; v_call: TRBV4-3; d_call: .; cdr3_aa: CASSQDLSRIESSYNEQFF; cdr3_nt: TGCGCCAGCAGCCAAGACTTATCCCGTATTGAGAGCTCCTACAATGAGCAGTTCTTC
j_call: TRBJ2-1; clone_size: few; v_call: TRBV5-1; d_call: TRBD2; cdr3_aa: CASSLEGLAASYNEQFF; cdr3_nt: TGCGCCAGCAGCTTGGAAGGGCTAGCGGCCTCCTACAATGAGCAGTTCTTC
j_call: TRBJ2-7; clone_size: .; v_call: TRBV6-5; d_call: .; cdr3_aa: CASTKGGSRAYEQYF; cdr3_nt: TGTGCCAGCACCAAAGGGGGTAGCCGAGCCTACGAGCAGTACTTC
j_call: TRBJ1-2; clone_size: .; v_call: TRBV9; d_call: .; cdr3_aa: CASSVGGESVYGYTF; cdr3_nt: TGTGCCAGCAGCGTAGGCGGGGAATCGGTCTATGGCTACACCTTC
j_call: TRBJ1-1; clone_size: .; v_call: TRBV25-1; d_call: .; cdr3_aa: CASRTGANTEAFF; cdr3_nt: TGTGCCAGCAGAACAGGAGCGAACACTGAAGCTTTCTTT
j_call: TRBJ2-1; clone_size: .; v_call: TRBV7-2; d_call: .; cdr3_aa: CASSYNRGGLNNEQFF; cdr3_nt: TGTGCCAGCAGCTACAACAGGGGAGGATTAAACAATGAGCAGTTCTTC
j_call: TRBJ1-2; clone_size: .; v_call: TRBV20-1; d_call: .; cdr3_aa: CSAWEGGGYTF; cdr3_nt: TGCAGTGCTTGGGAGGGGGGTGGCTACACCTTC
j_call: TRBJ2-7; clone_size: .; v_call: TRBV7-2; d_call: TRBD2; cdr3_aa: CASSSPRPGGTPEQYF; cdr3_nt: TGTGCCAGCAGCTCTCCAAGGCCGGGGGGTACTCCCGAGCAGTACTTC
j_call: TRBJ2-1; clone_size: .; v_call: TRBV6-5; d_call: .; cdr3_aa: CAATAASNEQFF; cdr3_nt: TGTGCCGCCACTGCTGCAAGCAATGAGCAGTTCTTC
j_call: TRBJ1-1; clone_size: .; v_call: TRBV18; d_call: .; cdr3_aa: CASSPLAGEGTEAFF; cdr3_nt: TGTGCCAGCTCACCGCTTGCAGGGGAGGGGACTGAAGCTTTCTTT